Below, one T cell receptor (beta chain) is given with its context. The antigen remains undetermined. TCRdb's table, derived via immunoSEQ multiplex PCR, lists solely in-frame clones and lacks some. In the table there are roughly 150,000 clones, 80% to 95% of which are singletons. Second-dose intervals of approximately 4 or approximately 12 weeks were pooled. This sample was taken from a study of T cell responses to AZD1222 COVID-19 vaccine. Study-wide results and limits: Rises in breadth and depth of Spike-specific TCRs came after two AZD1222 doses. Females outnumbered males among donors, who were mostly white British; clonal diversity was possibly underestimated. CD4 TCRs covered the whole spike, strongest at regions 160-218 and 743-854.

CDR3 length: 16 residues. The J segment lost 1 base and the V segment lost 3 bases, leaving 2 bases of the junction unmatched. Germline V gives CDR1 SGHAT, CDR2 FQNNGV. The material sequenced was peripheral blood, taken 28 days after the second AZD1222 dose. The clonotype originates from an adult who received the AZD1222 COVID-19 vaccine. The chain has TRBV11-2 and TRBJ2-1; 11 nucleotides align to TRBD2. The CDR3 bases are TGTGCCAGCAGCTTCGGGACTAGCGGATCCTACAATGAGCAGTTCTTC. Its translation is CASSFGTSGSYNEQFF. Looking up the rest from reference TRBV11-2 and TRBJ2-1 gives the full variable domain: EAGVAQSPRYKIIEKRQSVAFWCNPISGHATLYWYQQILGQGPKLLIQFQNNGVVDDSQLPKDRFSAERLKGVDSTLKIQPAKLEDSAVYLCASSFGTSGSYNEQFFGPGTRLTVL.